A selection of T cell receptor beta chains follows, all from one sample in a study of identical twins. In TCRdb, the 5' RACE reads were re-called with MiXCR into one record per CDR3 protein. Here the sample spans around 1.7 million distinct CDR3 sequences, about 31% being singletons. The sample comprised cord blood. The receptors derive from a newborn girl in good health. Each CDR3 is given with its conserved first and last residue. Each record gives: clone size, D gene, V gene, J gene, CDR3 protein, CDR3 DNA. A D gene is named only where the DNA matches it firmly. Only part of the rows carry a size: once, few, many, or a class if the clone is expanded.

clone size: few
D gene: .
V gene: TRBV6-5
J gene: TRBJ1-2
CDR3 protein: CASSYSKRGEASGKGYTF
CDR3 DNA: TGTGCCAGCAGTTACTCGAAACGTGGCGAGGCGAGCGGCAAGGGCTACACCTTC

clone size: many
D gene: .
V gene: TRBV13
J gene: TRBJ2-5
CDR3 protein: CASSWDRLQETQYF
CDR3 DNA: TGTGCCAGCAGCTGGGACCGCCTGCAAGAGACCCAGTACTTC

clone size: few
D gene: TRBD2
V gene: TRBV4-1
J gene: TRBJ2-3
CDR3 protein: CASSQTGLAGADTQYF
CDR3 DNA: TGCGCCAGCAGCCAAACAGGACTAGCGGGAGCAGATACGCAGTATTTT

clone size: few
D gene: TRBD1
V gene: TRBV11-3
J gene: TRBJ2-7
CDR3 protein: CASSPGQGFIYEQYF
CDR3 DNA: TGTGCCAGCAGCCCCGGACAGGGGTTCATCTACGAGCAGTACTTC

clone size: few
D gene: .
V gene: TRBV24-1
J gene: TRBJ2-3
CDR3 protein: CATGGVTDTQYF
CDR3 DNA: TGTGCCACCGGCGGAGTCACAGATACGCAGTATTTT

clone size: .
D gene: TRBD2
V gene: TRBV6-5
J gene: TRBJ2-3
CDR3 protein: CASSTSGAADTQYF
CDR3 DNA: TGTGCCAGCAGCACTAGCGGAGCTGCAGATACGCAGTATTTT

clone size: .
D gene: .
V gene: TRBV7-2
J gene: TRBJ2-1
CDR3 protein: CASSLARGGPNEQFF
CDR3 DNA: TGTGCCAGCAGCTTAGCGCGTGGGGGGCCAAATGAGCAGTTCTTC

clone size: few
D gene: TRBD2
V gene: TRBV7-8
J gene: TRBJ2-7
CDR3 protein: CASSLGGTSAGYEQYF
CDR3 DNA: TGTGCCAGCAGCTTAGGTGGGACTAGCGCCGGCTACGAGCAGTACTTC

clone size: few
D gene: .
V gene: TRBV2
J gene: TRBJ2-7
CDR3 protein: CASRLQNLSYEQYF
CDR3 DNA: TGTGCCAGCCGATTACAGAACCTCTCCTACGAGCAGTACTTC

clone size: few
D gene: TRBD1
V gene: TRBV19
J gene: TRBJ1-2
CDR3 protein: CASSVVRDRGPRGYTF
CDR3 DNA: TGTGCCAGTAGTGTCGTCCGGGACAGGGGGCCGAGAGGCTACACCTTC

clone size: .
D gene: .
V gene: TRBV3-1
J gene: TRBJ2-3
CDR3 protein: CASSPRGATRGDAQYF
CDR3 DNA: TGTGCCAGCAGCCCCAGGGGGGCGACGAGAGGGGATGCGCAGTATTTT

clone size: .
D gene: TRBD1
V gene: TRBV4-2
J gene: TRBJ2-2
CDR3 protein: CASSQMTGVNTGELFF
CDR3 DNA: TGTGCCAGCAGCCAAATGACAGGGGTCAACACCGGGGAGCTGTTTTTT

clone size: few
D gene: .
V gene: TRBV4-1
J gene: TRBJ2-3
CDR3 protein: CASSQPLRGSTDTQYF
CDR3 DNA: TGCGCCAGCAGCCAACCTCTCCGCGGGAGCACAGATACGCAGTATTTT

clone size: few
D gene: .
V gene: TRBV4-1
J gene: TRBJ2-3
CDR3 protein: CASSQDRETLLDTQYF
CDR3 DNA: TGCGCCAGCAGCCAAGATAGGGAAACACTACTGGATACGCAGTATTTT

clone size: few
D gene: .
V gene: TRBV3-1
J gene: TRBJ1-4
CDR3 protein: CASSQESLRTNEKLFF
CDR3 DNA: TGTGCCAGCAGCCAAGAAAGTCTCCGAACTAATGAAAAACTGTTTTTT

clone size: .
D gene: .
V gene: TRBV20-1
J gene: TRBJ2-3
CDR3 protein: CSARSPGADTQYF
CDR3 DNA: TGCAGTGCTAGATCGCCAGGGGCAGATACGCAGTATTTT

clone size: few
D gene: TRBD1
V gene: TRBV2
J gene: TRBJ2-1
CDR3 protein: CASRETGGVWNEQFF
CDR3 DNA: TGTGCCAGCAGAGAAACAGGGGGAGTTTGGAATGAGCAGTTCTTC

clone size: .
D gene: .
V gene: TRBV6-5
J gene: TRBJ2-7
CDR3 protein: CASSHRAPSYEQYF
CDR3 DNA: TGTGCCAGCAGTCACCGGGCCCCCTCCTACGAGCAGTACTTC

clone size: .
D gene: TRBD1
V gene: TRBV6-4
J gene: TRBJ1-1
CDR3 protein: CASSDYLTGVGNSTEAFF
CDR3 DNA: TGTGCCAGCAGTGACTATCTTACAGGGGTAGGGAATTCCACTGAAGCTTTCTTT

clone size: once
D gene: .
V gene: TRBV2
J gene: TRBJ1-5
CDR3 protein: CASSERGEGQPQHF
CDR3 DNA: TGTGCCAGCAGTGAGAGAGGTGAGGGGCAGCCCCAGCATTTT

clone size: .
D gene: .
V gene: TRBV4-1
J gene: TRBJ2-5
CDR3 protein: CASSQEDRKDTQYF
CDR3 DNA: TGCGCCAGCAGCCAGGAAGACCGGAAAGATACCCAGTACTTC

clone size: once
D gene: .
V gene: TRBV7-2
J gene: TRBJ2-4
CDR3 protein: CASSLTRRAKNTQYF
CDR3 DNA: TGTGCCAGCAGCTTAACGAGGAGAGCCAAAAACACTCAGTACTTC

clone size: .
D gene: .
V gene: TRBV5-1
J gene: TRBJ2-3
CDR3 protein: CASSLYGAHTDTQYF
CDR3 DNA: TGCGCCAGCAGCTTGTACGGGGCGCACACAGATACGCAGTATTTT

clone size: few
D gene: .
V gene: TRBV6-6
J gene: TRBJ2-3
CDR3 protein: CASSYRSLDGTDTQYF
CDR3 DNA: TGTGCCAGCAGTTATCGGTCTCTAGATGGCACAGATACGCAGTATTTT

clone size: .
D gene: .
V gene: TRBV7-2
J gene: TRBJ1-1
CDR3 protein: CASSLGWQTGAFF
CDR3 DNA: TGTGCCAGCAGCTTAGGGTGGCAAACGGGAGCTTTCTTT

clone size: few
D gene: TRBD1
V gene: TRBV4-2
J gene: TRBJ1-3
CDR3 protein: CASSQELQGASGNTIYF
CDR3 DNA: TGTGCCAGCAGCCAAGAACTACAGGGGGCCTCTGGAAACACCATATATTTT

clone size: .
D gene: TRBD1
V gene: TRBV3-1
J gene: TRBJ2-7
CDR3 protein: CASSQGRDRAEQYF
CDR3 DNA: TGTGCCAGCAGCCAAGGTAGGGACAGGGCCGAGCAGTACTTC

clone size: .
D gene: TRBD2
V gene: TRBV2
J gene: TRBJ2-3
CDR3 protein: CASSSGTSGEGTDTQYF
CDR3 DNA: TGTGCCAGCTCCTCCGGGACTAGCGGGGAGGGGACAGATACGCAGTATTTT

clone size: few
D gene: .
V gene: TRBV27
J gene: TRBJ1-5
CDR3 protein: CASSLYPSNQPQHF
CDR3 DNA: TGTGCCAGCAGTTTATATCCCTCCAATCAGCCCCAGCATTTT

clone size: few
D gene: .
V gene: TRBV14
J gene: TRBJ1-2
CDR3 protein: CASSQRHKYGYTF
CDR3 DNA: TGTGCCAGCAGCCAAAGGCACAAGTATGGCTACACCTTC

clone size: .
D gene: .
V gene: TRBV20-1
J gene: TRBJ2-7
CDR3 protein: CSAPPGLRYEQYF
CDR3 DNA: TGCAGTGCTCCACCGGGACTCCGCTACGAGCAGTACTTC

clone size: .
D gene: .
V gene: TRBV20-1
J gene: TRBJ2-6
CDR3 protein: CSANPFWANVLTF
CDR3 DNA: TGCAGTGCTAACCCTTTTTGGGCCAACGTCCTGACTTTC

clone size: once
D gene: TRBD1
V gene: TRBV20-1
J gene: TRBJ1-4
CDR3 protein: CSAAQGATNEKLFF
CDR3 DNA: TGCAGTGCTGCTCAGGGGGCAACTAATGAAAAACTGTTTTTT

clone size: .
D gene: TRBD2
V gene: TRBV4-1
J gene: TRBJ2-3
CDR3 protein: CASSQLAVSTDTQYF
CDR3 DNA: TGCGCCAGCAGCCAACTAGCGGTTAGCACAGATACGCAGTATTTT

clone size: few
D gene: .
V gene: TRBV29-1
J gene: TRBJ2-2
CDR3 protein: CSVPDTNTGELFF
CDR3 DNA: TGCAGCGTTCCGGACACGAACACCGGGGAGCTGTTTTTT

clone size: .
D gene: TRBD2
V gene: TRBV3-1
J gene: TRBJ2-1
CDR3 protein: CASSQAGLVGYNEQFF
CDR3 DNA: TGTGCCAGCAGCCAAGCGGGACTAGTCGGGTACAATGAGCAGTTCTTC

clone size: few
D gene: .
V gene: TRBV6-1
J gene: TRBJ2-3
CDR3 protein: CASSGARTDTQYF
CDR3 DNA: TGTGCCAGCAGTGGCGCACGCACAGATACGCAGTATTTT

clone size: few
D gene: TRBD2
V gene: TRBV7-2
J gene: TRBJ2-5
CDR3 protein: CASSRRLAGEREKQETQYF
CDR3 DNA: TGTGCCAGCAGTCGTCGACTAGCGGGGGAACGAGAAAAACAAGAGACCCAGTACTTC

clone size: few
D gene: .
V gene: TRBV29-1
J gene: TRBJ2-7
CDR3 protein: CSVEWWTNYNEQYF
CDR3 DNA: TGCAGCGTTGAATGGTGGACCAATTACAATGAGCAGTACTTC

clone size: .
D gene: .
V gene: TRBV29-1
J gene: TRBJ1-1
CDR3 protein: CSVEDLEGTTEAFF
CDR3 DNA: TGCAGCGTTGAAGATCTAGAGGGGACCACTGAAGCTTTCTTT

clone size: .
D gene: .
V gene: TRBV27
J gene: TRBJ2-2
CDR3 protein: CASSRLGQNTGELFF
CDR3 DNA: TGTGCCAGCAGCCGACTTGGTCAGAACACCGGGGAGCTGTTTTTT

clone size: .
D gene: .
V gene: TRBV11-2
J gene: TRBJ2-2
CDR3 protein: CASSLVVAGPVGELFF
CDR3 DNA: TGTGCCAGCAGCTTAGTAGTGGCGGGGCCTGTCGGGGAGCTGTTTTTT

clone size: .
D gene: TRBD2
V gene: TRBV3-1
J gene: TRBJ2-7
CDR3 protein: CASSHAGTSGRRSYEQYF
CDR3 DNA: TGTGCCAGCAGCCATGCCGGGACTAGCGGGAGGCGCTCCTACGAGCAGTACTTC

clone size: many
D gene: TRBD1
V gene: TRBV4-1
J gene: TRBJ1-2
CDR3 protein: CASSQAPGQASYGYTF
CDR3 DNA: TGCGCCAGCAGCCAAGCGCCCGGACAGGCCTCTTATGGCTACACCTTC

clone size: .
D gene: TRBD2
V gene: TRBV6-2/TRBV6-3
J gene: TRBJ2-1
CDR3 protein: CASSPGLAWNEQFF
CDR3 DNA: TGTGCCAGCAGTCCGGGACTAGCGTGGAATGAGCAGTTCTTC

clone size: many
D gene: .
V gene: TRBV12-3/TRBV12-4
J gene: TRBJ2-3
CDR3 protein: CASSLGFRTDTQYF
CDR3 DNA: TGTGCCAGCAGTTTGGGTTTCCGCACAGATACGCAGTATTTT

clone size: .
D gene: .
V gene: TRBV5-1
J gene: TRBJ2-2
CDR3 protein: CASSHGRGSNTGELFF
CDR3 DNA: TGCGCCAGCAGCCACGGCAGGGGTTCGAACACCGGGGAGCTGTTTTTT